The clone carrying this T cell receptor beta chain has ten or more counts. Its antigen remains unknown. Germline V gene data show CDR1 as SGHNT and CDR2 as YENEEA. CDR3 length equals 14 residues. V lost 2 bases to trimming and J lost 5 bases, with 9 bases between them. TCRdb ran MiXCR on the 5' RACE reads and lists one entry per CDR3 protein. The repertoire holds some 250,000 distinct CDR3 sequences, with 5.5% to 7.5% as singletons. The data derive from a study of identical twins. The study's findings and limits: The abundant beta clonotypes from cord blood had fewer insertions, and memory repertoires had none of this. Twins shared out-of-frame alpha sequences with excess low generation probability.

These same data were also listed under a study on T cells expressing NK-cell markers. This second study says: Seropositivity for HCMV was found in most of the eight sequenced donors, with one seronegative.

The chain carries TRBV11-3 and TRBJ2-2, with D perhaps TRBD2 (6 bases). Sequencing input: CD8+ T cells sorted from blood. The TCR comes from a woman aged 18-29 years in good health. CDR3: CASSLLGGTGELFF. CDR3 bases: TGTGCCAGCAGCTTACTCGGGGGTACCGGGGAGCTGTTTTTT.